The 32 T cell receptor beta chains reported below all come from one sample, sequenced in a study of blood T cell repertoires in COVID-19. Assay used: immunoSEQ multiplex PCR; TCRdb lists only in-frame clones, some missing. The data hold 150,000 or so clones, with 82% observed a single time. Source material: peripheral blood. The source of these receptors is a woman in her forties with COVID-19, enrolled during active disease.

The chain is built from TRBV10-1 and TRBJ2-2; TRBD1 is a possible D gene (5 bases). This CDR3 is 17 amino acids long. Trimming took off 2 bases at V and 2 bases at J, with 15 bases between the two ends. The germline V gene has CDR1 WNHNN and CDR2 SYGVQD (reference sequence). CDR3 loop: CASSEQGHTTNTGELFF. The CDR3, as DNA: TGCGCCAGCAGTGAGCAGGGCCACACCACTAACACCGGGGAGCTGTTTTTT.

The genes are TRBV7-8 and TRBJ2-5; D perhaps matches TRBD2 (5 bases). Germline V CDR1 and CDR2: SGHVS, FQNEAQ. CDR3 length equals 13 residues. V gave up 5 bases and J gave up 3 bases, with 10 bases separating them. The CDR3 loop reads CASSPLEEETQYF. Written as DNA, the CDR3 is TGTGCCAGCAGCCCATTGGAGGAAGAGACCCAGTACTTC.

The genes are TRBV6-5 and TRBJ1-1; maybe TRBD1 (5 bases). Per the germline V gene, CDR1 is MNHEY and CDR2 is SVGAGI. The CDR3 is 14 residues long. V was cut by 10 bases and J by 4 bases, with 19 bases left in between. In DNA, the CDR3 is TGTGCCATCCTGTTCAATGGGGGGGGCACTGAAGCTTTCTTT. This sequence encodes CAILFNGGGTEAFF.

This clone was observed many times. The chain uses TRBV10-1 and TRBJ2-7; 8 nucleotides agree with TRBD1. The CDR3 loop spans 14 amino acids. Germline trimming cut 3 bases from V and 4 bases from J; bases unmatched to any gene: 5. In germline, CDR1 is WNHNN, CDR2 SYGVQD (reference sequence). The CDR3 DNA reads TGCGCCAGCAGTGAAAGACAGGGGATATACGAGCAGTACGTC. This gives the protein CASSERQGIYEQYV.

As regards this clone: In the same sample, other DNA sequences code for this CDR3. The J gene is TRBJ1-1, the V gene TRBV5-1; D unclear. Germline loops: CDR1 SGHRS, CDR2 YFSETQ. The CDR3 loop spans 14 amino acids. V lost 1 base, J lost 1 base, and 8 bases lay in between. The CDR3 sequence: CASSLSGGNTEAFF. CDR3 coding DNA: TGCGCCAGCAGCTTGAGCGGTGGGAACACTGAAGCTTTCTTT.

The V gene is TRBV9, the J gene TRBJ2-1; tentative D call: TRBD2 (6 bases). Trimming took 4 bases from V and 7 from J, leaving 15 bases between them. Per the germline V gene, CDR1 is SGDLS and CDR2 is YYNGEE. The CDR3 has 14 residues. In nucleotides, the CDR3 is TGTGCCAGCAGCAACCCGGGGCTAGCGAATGAGCAGTTCTTC. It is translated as CASSNPGLANEQFF.

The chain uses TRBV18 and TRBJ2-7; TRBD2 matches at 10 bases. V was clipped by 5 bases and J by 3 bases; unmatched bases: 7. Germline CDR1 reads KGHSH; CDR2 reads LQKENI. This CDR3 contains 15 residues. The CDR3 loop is CASSSKREGGYEQYF. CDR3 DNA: TGTGCCAGCTCATCGAAGCGGGAGGGAGGCTACGAGCAGTACTTC.

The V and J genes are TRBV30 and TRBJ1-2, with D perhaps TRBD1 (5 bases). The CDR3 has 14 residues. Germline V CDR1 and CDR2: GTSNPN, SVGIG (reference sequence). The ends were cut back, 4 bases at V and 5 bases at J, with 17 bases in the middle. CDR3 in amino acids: CAWNPGGIAYGYTF. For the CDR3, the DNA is TGTGCCTGGAACCCGGGGGGGATTGCGTATGGCTACACCTTC.

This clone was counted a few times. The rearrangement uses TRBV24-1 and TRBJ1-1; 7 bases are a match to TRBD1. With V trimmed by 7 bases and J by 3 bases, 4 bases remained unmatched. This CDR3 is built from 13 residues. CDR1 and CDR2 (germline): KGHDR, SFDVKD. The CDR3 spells CATRDREYTEAFF. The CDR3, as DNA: TGTGCCACCAGAGACAGGGAATACACTGAAGCTTTCTTT.

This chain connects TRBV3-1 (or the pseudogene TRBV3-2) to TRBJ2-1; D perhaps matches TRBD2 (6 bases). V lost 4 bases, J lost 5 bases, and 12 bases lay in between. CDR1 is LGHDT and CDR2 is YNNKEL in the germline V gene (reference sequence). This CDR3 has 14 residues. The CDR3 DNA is TGTGCCAGCAGCCTCCTAGCGCGGGACAATGAGCAGTTCTTC. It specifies CASSLLARDNEQFF.

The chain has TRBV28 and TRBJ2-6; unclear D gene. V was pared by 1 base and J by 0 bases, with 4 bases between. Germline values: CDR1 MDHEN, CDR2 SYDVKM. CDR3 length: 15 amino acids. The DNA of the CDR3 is TGTGCCAGCAGTTTATTAAACTCTGGGGCCAACGTCCTGACTTTC. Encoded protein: CASSLLNSGANVLTF.

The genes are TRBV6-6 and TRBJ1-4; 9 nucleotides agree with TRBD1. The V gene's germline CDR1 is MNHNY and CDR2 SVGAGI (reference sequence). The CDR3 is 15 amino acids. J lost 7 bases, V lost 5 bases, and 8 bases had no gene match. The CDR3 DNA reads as TGTGCCAGCAGTGGTAACAGGGGGCGCAGTGAAAAACTGTTTTTT. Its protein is CASSGNRGRSEKLFF.

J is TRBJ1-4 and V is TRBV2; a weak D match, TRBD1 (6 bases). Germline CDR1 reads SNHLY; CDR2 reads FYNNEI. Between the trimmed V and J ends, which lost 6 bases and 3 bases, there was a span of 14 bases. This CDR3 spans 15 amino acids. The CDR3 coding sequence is TGTGCCAGCAGCTATTACAGGGCTTCTAATGAAAAACTGTTTTTT. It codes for CASSYYRASNEKLFF.

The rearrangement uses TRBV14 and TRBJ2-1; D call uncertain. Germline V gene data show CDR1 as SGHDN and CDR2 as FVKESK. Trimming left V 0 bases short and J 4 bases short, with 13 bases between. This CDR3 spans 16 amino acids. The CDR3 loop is CASSQEEWRIYNEQFF. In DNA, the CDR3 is TGTGCCAGCAGCCAAGAGGAGTGGCGTATATACAATGAGCAGTTCTTC.

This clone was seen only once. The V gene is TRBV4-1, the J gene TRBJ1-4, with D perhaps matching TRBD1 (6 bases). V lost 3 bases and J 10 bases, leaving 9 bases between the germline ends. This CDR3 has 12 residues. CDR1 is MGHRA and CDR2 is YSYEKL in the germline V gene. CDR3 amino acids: CASSHLQGKLFF. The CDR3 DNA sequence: TGCGCCAGCAGCCACCTACAGGGAAAACTGTTTTTT.

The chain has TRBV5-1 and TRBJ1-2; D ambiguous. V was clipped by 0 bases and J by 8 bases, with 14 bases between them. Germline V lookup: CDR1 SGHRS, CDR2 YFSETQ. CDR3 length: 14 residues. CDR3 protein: CASSLALGREGYTF. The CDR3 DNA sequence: TGCGCCAGCAGCTTGGCTCTCGGAAGGGAGGGCTACACCTTC.

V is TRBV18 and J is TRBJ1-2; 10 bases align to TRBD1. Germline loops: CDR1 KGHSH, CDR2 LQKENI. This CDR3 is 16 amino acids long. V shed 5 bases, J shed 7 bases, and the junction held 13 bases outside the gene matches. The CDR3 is CASSTYTGTGDGGYTF. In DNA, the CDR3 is TGTGCCAGCTCAACCTATACCGGGACAGGGGATGGTGGCTACACCTTC.

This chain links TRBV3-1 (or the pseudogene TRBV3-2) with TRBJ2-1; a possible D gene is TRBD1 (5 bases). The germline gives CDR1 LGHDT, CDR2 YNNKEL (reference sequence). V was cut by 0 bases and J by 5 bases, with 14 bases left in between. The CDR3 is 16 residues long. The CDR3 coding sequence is TGTGCCAGCAGCCAAGAACCAGGGCCCCCTGACAATGAGCAGTTCTTC. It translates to CASSQEPGPPDNEQFF.

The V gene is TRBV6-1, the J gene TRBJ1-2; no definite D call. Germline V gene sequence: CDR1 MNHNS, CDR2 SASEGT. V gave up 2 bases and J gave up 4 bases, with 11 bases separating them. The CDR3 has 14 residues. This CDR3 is CASSEPTASYGYTF. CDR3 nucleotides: TGTGCCAGCAGTGAACCTACAGCTTCCTATGGCTACACCTTC.

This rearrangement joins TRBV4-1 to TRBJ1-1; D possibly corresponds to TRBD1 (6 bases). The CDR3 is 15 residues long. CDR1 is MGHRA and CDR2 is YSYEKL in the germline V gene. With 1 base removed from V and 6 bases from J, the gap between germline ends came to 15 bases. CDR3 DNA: TGCGCCAGCAGCCAAGGATCGACAGGCTACTCTGAAGCTTTCTTT. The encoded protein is CASSQGSTGYSEAFF.

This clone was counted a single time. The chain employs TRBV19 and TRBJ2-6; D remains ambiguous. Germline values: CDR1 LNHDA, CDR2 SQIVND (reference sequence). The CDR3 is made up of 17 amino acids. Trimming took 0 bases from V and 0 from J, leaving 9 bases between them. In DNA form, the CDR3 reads TGTGCCAGTAGTATAGAACACATTTCCTCTGGGGCCAACGTCCTGACTTTC. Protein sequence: CASSIEHISSGANVLTF.

The CDR3 loop reads CATGQKNQPQHF. CDR3 DNA sequence: TGTGCCACCGGACAGAAAAATCAGCCCCAGCATTTT. The chain is built from TRBV6-6 and TRBJ1-5, with D possibly TRBD1 on 6 matching bases. CDR1 and CDR2 from the germline V gene are MNHNY and SVGAGI (reference sequence). The CDR3 has 12 amino acids. V shed 10 bases and J shed 4 bases, with 11 bases lying between them.

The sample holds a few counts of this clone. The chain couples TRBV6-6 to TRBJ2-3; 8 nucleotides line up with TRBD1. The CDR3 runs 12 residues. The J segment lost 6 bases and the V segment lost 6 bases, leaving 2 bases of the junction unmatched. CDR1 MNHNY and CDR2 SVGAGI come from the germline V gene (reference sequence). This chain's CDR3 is CASSRQGDTQYF. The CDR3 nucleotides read TGTGCCAGCAGCCGACAGGGGGATACGCAGTATTTT.

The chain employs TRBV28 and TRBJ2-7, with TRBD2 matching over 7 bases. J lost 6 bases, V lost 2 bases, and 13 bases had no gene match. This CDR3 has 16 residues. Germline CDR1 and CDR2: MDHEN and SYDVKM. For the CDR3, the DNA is TGTGCCAGCAGTTTAGAGGCGGGAGTCCCCCTGGGCGAGCAGTACTTC. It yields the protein CASSLEAGVPLGEQYF.

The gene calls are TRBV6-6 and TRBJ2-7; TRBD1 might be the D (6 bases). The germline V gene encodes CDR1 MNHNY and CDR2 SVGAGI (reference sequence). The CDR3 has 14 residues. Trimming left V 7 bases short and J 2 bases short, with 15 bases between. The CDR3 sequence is CASTQQGTTYEQYF. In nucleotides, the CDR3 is TGTGCCAGCACTCAACAGGGAACGACCTACGAGCAGTACTTC.

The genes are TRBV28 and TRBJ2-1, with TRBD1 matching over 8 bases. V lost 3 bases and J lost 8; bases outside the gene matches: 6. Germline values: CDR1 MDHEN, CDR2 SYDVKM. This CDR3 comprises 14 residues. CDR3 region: CASSFRGQVDEQFF. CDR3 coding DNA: TGTGCCAGCAGTTTTAGGGGACAGGTGGATGAGCAGTTCTTC. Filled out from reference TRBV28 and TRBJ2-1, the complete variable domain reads DVKVTQSSRYLVKRTGEKVFLECVQDMDHENMFWYRQDPGLGLRLIYFSYDVKMKEKGDIPEGYSVSREKKERFSLILESASTNQTSMYLCASSFRGQVDEQFFGPGTRLTVL.

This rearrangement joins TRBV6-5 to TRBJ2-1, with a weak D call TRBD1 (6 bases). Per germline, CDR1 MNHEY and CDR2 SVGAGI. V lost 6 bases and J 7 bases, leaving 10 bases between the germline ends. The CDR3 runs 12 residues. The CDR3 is CASRQGRNEQFF. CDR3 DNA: TGTGCCAGCAGACAGGGTAGAAATGAGCAGTTCTTC.

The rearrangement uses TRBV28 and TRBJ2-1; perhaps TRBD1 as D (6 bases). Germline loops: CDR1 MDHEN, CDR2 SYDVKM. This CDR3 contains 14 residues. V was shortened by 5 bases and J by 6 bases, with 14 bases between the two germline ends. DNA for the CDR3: TGTGCCAGCAGTGTCCCGACAGGAGGCAATGAGCAGTTCTTC. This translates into CASSVPTGGNEQFF.

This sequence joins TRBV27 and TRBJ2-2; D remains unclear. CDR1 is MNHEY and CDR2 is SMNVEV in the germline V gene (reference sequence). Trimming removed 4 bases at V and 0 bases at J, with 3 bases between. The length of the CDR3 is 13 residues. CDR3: CASSSANTGELFF. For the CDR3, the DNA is TGTGCCAGCAGTTCGGCGAACACCGGGGAGCTGTTTTTT.

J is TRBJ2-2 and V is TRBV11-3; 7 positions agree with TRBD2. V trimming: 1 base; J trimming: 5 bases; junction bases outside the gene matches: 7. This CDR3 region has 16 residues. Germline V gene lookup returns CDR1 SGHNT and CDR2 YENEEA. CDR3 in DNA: TGTGCCAGCAGCTTAGTGGCGGGAGTCGGTACCGGGGAGCTGTTTTTT. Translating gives CASSLVAGVGTGELFF.

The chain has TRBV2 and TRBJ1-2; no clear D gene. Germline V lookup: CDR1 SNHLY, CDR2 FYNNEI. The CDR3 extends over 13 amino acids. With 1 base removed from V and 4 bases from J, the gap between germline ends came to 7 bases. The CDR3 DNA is TGTGCCAGCAGTGAAGGACATATCTATGGCTACACCTTC. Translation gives CASSEGHIYGYTF.

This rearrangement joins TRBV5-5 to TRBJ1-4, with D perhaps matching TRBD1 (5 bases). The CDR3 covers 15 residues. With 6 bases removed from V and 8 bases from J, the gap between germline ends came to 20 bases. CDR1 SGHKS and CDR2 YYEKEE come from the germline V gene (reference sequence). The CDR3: CASIKAGQGKEKLFF. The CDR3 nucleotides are TGTGCCAGCATCAAAGCTGGGCAGGGTAAGGAAAAACTGTTTTTT.